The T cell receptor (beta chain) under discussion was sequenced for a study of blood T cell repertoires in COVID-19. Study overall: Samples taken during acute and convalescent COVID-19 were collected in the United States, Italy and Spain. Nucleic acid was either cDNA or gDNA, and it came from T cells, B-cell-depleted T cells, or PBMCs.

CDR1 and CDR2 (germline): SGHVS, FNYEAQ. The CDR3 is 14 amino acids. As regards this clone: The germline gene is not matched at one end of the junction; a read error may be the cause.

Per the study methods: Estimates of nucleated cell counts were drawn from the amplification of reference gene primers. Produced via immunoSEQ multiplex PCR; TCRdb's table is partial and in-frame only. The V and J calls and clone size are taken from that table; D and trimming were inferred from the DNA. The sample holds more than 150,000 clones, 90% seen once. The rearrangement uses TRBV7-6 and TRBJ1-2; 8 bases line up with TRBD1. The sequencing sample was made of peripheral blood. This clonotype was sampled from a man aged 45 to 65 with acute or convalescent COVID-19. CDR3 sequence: CASSLDDRGRGYTF. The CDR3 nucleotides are TGTGCCAGCAGTTTAGATGACAGGGGCAGGGGCTACACCTTC.